This T cell receptor (beta chain) was observed in a study of T cells in Graves' hyperthyroidism and ophthalmopathy. Regions amplified from RNA transcripts were the TCR beta CDR3 regions. A set of HTBI primers served as the primers for a first-round RT-PCR of the TCR CDR3. Each CDR3 protein is one row after TCRdb ran MiXCR on the multiplex PCR reads. This table holds about 660,000 distinct CDR3 sequences, just under 45% found once. This clonotype was observed many times. Germline CDR1 is SGDLS and CDR2 is YYNGEE. V was pared by 3 bases and J by 0 bases, with 10 bases between. The CDR3 has 15 amino acids.

The receptor comes from an adult man with Graves' disease, either hyperthyroidism or ophthalmopathy (not recorded which). The rearrangement joins TRBV9 to TRBJ1-3, with D unresolved. The sample was peripheral blood or thyroid tissue (not recorded which). The CDR3 spells CASSAMTHSGNTIYF. The DNA for the CDR3 is TGTGCCAGCAGCGCAATGACGCACTCTGGAAACACCATATATTTT.